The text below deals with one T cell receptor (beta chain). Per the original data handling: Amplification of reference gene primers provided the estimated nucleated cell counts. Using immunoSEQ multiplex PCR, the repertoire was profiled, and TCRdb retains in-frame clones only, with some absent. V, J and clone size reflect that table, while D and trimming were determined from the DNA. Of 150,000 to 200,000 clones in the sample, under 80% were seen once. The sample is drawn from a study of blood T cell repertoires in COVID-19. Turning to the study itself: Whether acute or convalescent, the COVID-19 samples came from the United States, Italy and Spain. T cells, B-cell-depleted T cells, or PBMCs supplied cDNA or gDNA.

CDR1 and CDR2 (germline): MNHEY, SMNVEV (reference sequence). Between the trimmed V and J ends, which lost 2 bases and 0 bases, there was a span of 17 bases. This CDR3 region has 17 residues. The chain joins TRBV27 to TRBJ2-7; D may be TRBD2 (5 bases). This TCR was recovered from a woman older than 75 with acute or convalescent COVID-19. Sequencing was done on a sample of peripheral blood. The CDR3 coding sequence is TGTGCCAGCAGTTTAAAAGAATCGGGAACGCACTCCTACGAGCAGTACTTC. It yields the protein CASSLKESGTHSYEQYF.